The rows below give T cell receptor beta chains drawn from one sample of a study of blood T cell repertoires in COVID-19. Profiling relied on immunoSEQ multiplex PCR, and the TCRdb table lists in-frame clones only, not all of them. Of 200,000 to 250,000 clones detected, 85% to 90% appear once; the ten largest clones hold roughly 10%. What was sequenced was peripheral blood. The source is a woman aged 45-60 years with COVID-19, enrolled during active disease. Each CDR3 is given with its conserved first and last residue. D genes are given only for firm matches. Clone size is stated in some rows and not others, as once, few, many or a class when expanded.

V gene	clone size	D gene	J gene	CDR3 protein	CDR3 DNA
TRBV7-8	NA	TRBD1	TRBJ1-2	CASSFDRAGGYTF	TGTGCCAGCAGCTTCGACAGGGCTGGAGGCTACACCTTC
TRBV11-2	NA	TRBD2	TRBJ2-3	CASSLFGTSGGTDTQYF	TGTGCCAGCAGCTTATTCGGGACTAGCGGGGGGACAGATACGCAGTATTTT
TRBV7-9	NA	NA	TRBJ2-7	CASSLLQGEQYF	TGTGCCAGCAGCCTACTACAGGGCGAGCAGTACTTC
TRBV6-6	NA	NA	TRBJ2-3	CASGAGPTSSTDTQYF	TGTGCCAGCGGGGCGGGGCCCACCTCTAGCACAGATACGCAGTATTTT
TRBV7-9	NA	TRBD1	TRBJ2-1	CASSLGWTGGNEQFF	TGTGCCAGCAGCTTAGGGTGGACAGGGGGCAATGAGCAGTTCTTC
TRBV9	NA	TRBD2	TRBJ2-7	CASSPAGGNYEQYF	TGTGCCAGCAGCCCCGCGGGAGGAAACTACGAGCAGTACTTC
TRBV30	NA	NA	TRBJ2-3	CALKRGGTTDTQYF	TGTGCCCTTAAAAGGGGGGGAACGACAGATACGCAGTATTTT
TRBV11-3	NA	NA	TRBJ2-7	CASSLGGTREQYF	TGTGCCAGCAGCTTAGGAGGAACTCGAGAGCAGTACTTC
TRBV2	NA	TRBD1	TRBJ2-7	CASRDLTGAYEQYF	TGTGCCAGCAGAGATTTGACAGGGGCCTACGAGCAGTACTTC
TRBV5-8	NA	NA	TRBJ2-4	CASSLVQVGNIQYF	TGTGCCAGCAGCTTGGTGCAGGTTGGAAACATTCAGTACTTC
TRBV4-1	NA	NA	TRBJ1-1	CASSQRGFEAFF	TGCGCCAGCAGCCAAAGAGGGTTTGAAGCTTTCTTT
TRBV19	NA	TRBD2	TRBJ2-2	CASRAGGGNTGELFF	TGTGCCAGTAGAGCGGGGGGTGGGAACACCGGGGAGCTGTTTTTT
TRBV10-3	NA	TRBD1	TRBJ1-2	CAIREVDRVNGYTF	TGTGCCATCAGGGAAGTCGACAGGGTGAATGGCTACACCTTC
TRBV4-1	NA	NA	TRBJ1-6	CASSQELGGALHF	TGCGCCAGCAGCCAAGAATTAGGGGGGGCCCTCCACTTT
TRBV20-1	NA	NA	TRBJ1-2	CSASGTGTGGYTF	TGCAGTGCTAGTGGTACGGGGACTGGGGGCTACACCTTC
TRBV15	NA	TRBD1	TRBJ1-2	CATSNPEGQIKRGYTF	TGTGCCACCAGCAATCCTGAGGGACAGATCAAACGTGGCTACACCTTC
TRBV19	NA	TRBD1	TRBJ1-2	CASSPGTGGSYGYTF	TGTGCCAGTAGCCCCGGGACAGGGGGATCTTATGGCTACACCTTC
TRBV5-4	NA	TRBD2	TRBJ2-1	CASSSLAGGRYNEQFF	TGTGCCAGCAGCTCCCTAGCGGGGGGGCGGTACAATGAGCAGTTCTTC
TRBV11-3	NA	TRBD2	TRBJ2-5	CASSSPLGGGAGETQYF	TGTGCCAGCAGCTCCCCCCTGGGCGGGGGGGCAGGAGAGACCCAGTACTTC
TRBV15	NA	NA	TRBJ2-3	CATSSHIQVGTQYF	TGTGCCACCAGCAGCCATATACAGGTTGGGACGCAGTATTTT
TRBV11-3	NA	TRBD2	TRBJ2-2	CASSLRAGGPGTGELFF	TGTGCCAGCAGCTTAAGAGCGGGGGGGCCGGGCACCGGGGAGCTGTTTTTT
TRBV5-5	NA	NA	TRBJ1-1	CASSLQLGGVTNTEAFF	TGTGCCAGCAGCTTGCAGCTAGGGGGAGTTACGAACACTGAAGCTTTCTTT
TRBV6-4	medium-sized	TRBD2	TRBJ2-1	CASGRGAYNEQFF	TGTGCCTCGGGGCGGGGGGCTTACAATGAGCAGTTCTTC
TRBV7-2	NA	TRBD2	TRBJ2-3	CASSLTSGGADTQYF	TGTGCCAGCAGCTTGACTAGCGGGGGTGCGGATACGCAGTATTTT
TRBV9	NA	TRBD1	TRBJ1-4	CASSGTGTANEKLFF	TGTGCCAGCAGCGGTACCGGGACAGCCAATGAAAAACTGTTTTTT
TRBV28	NA	TRBD2	TRBJ2-5	CASSLSRGGRETQYF	TGTGCCAGCAGTTTATCGCGGGGGGGTCGGGAGACCCAGTACTTC
TRBV2	NA	TRBD1	TRBJ1-6	CASSLQGYNSPLHF	TGTGCCAGCAGTCTACAGGGGTATAATTCACCCCTCCACTTT
TRBV25-1	NA	TRBD1	TRBJ1-2	CASSPTHNRGNYGYTF	TGTGCCAGCAGTCCTACTCATAACAGGGGTAACTATGGCTACACCTTC
TRBV27	NA	NA	TRBJ1-6	CASSFSGLRNLLHF	TGTGCCAGCAGTTTCTCGGGACTCCGAAATCTCCTCCACTTT
TRBV10-3	NA	TRBD2	TRBJ2-2	CASGTSGTGELFF	TGTGCCAGCGGGACTAGCGGCACCGGGGAGCTGTTTTTT
TRBV5-1	NA	NA	TRBJ2-2	CASSLVSTGELFF	TGCGCCAGCAGCTTGGTATCCACCGGGGAGCTGTTTTTT
TRBV19	once	TRBD1	TRBJ2-6	CASSFRDRGQGANVLTF	TGTGCCAGTAGTTTCCGGGACAGGGGGCAGGGGGCCAACGTCCTGACTTTC
TRBV18	NA	NA	TRBJ2-3	CASSPQIRGGTDTQYF	TGTGCCAGCTCACCGCAAATCCGCGGGGGCACAGATACGCAGTATTTT
TRBV29-1	NA	NA	TRBJ2-1	CSVDGREISSYNEQFF	TGCAGCGTCGACGGGCGGGAAATAAGCTCCTACAATGAGCAGTTCTTC
TRBV19	NA	TRBD2	TRBJ2-1	CASGLVGNEQFF	TGTGCCAGTGGACTAGTCGGCAATGAGCAGTTCTTC
TRBV6-1	NA	NA	TRBJ1-5	CASSDTGSWGNQPQHF	TGTGCCAGCAGTGACACCGGGTCCTGGGGCAATCAGCCCCAGCATTTT
TRBV5-6	NA	NA	TRBJ2-7	CASSLSQGVLYEQYF	TGTGCCAGCAGCTTGTCGCAGGGTGTATTGTACGAGCAGTACTTC
TRBV19	NA	NA	TRBJ1-5	CASSMFRDSNQPQHF	TGTGCCAGTAGTATGTTCAGGGATAGCAATCAGCCCCAGCATTTT
TRBV7-3	NA	TRBD1	TRBJ1-2	CASSRDRGGGYTF	TGTGCCAGCAGCCGGGACAGGGGGGGAGGCTACACCTTC
TRBV11-2	NA	TRBD2	TRBJ2-1	CASSSREDGYNEQFF	TGTGCCAGCAGCTCCCGGGAGGACGGGTACAATGAGCAGTTCTTC
TRBV14	NA	NA	TRBJ1-2	CASSQVQGYGYTF	TGTGCCAGCAGCCAAGTACAGGGTTATGGCTACACCTTC
TRBV6-6	NA	NA	TRBJ1-6	CASRPPQGQTNSPLHF	TGTGCCAGCAGGCCCCCACAAGGACAGACTAATTCACCCCTCCACTTT
TRBV4-2	few	NA	TRBJ2-7	CASSQEVLLYEQYF	TGTGCCAGCAGCCAAGAAGTACTTCTCTACGAGCAGTACTTC